Shown below are 25 T cell receptor beta chains from a single sample sequenced in a study of T-cell reconstitution after alpha-beta-depleted transplantation in children. Preparation of the TCRbeta library was carried out with unique molecular identifiers. Each CDR3 protein gets one entry after TCRdb re-called the PCR reads with MiXCR. This sample has around 580,000 distinct CDR3 sequences; roughly a quarter occur once, and the top ten carry 36%. Material: PBMCs, obtained before TCRalphabeta/CD19-depleted stem cell transplant. The receptors were gathered from a boy less than two years old with Wiskott-Aldrich syndrome, due to receive a stem cell transplant.

In this sample, this clonotype turned up a few times. The junction and the germline gene differ at one end; a read error may be behind it. The chain joins TRBV24-1 to TRBJ1-4, with 8 bases lining up with TRBD1. The CDR3 is made up of 15 amino acids. In germline, CDR1 is KGHDR, CDR2 SFDVKD. DNA of the CDR3: TGTGCCAACAGTGATCCCGGGACAGGTGGTGAAAAACTGTTTTTT. Translated: CANSDPGTGGEKLFF.

The genes are TRBV9 and TRBJ2-2; D is undetermined. The V end lost 4 bases, the J end lost 6 bases, and 13 bases lay between the germline ends. This CDR3 is 14 amino acids long. The germline CDR1 and CDR2 sequences are SGDLS and YYNGEE. CDR3 amino acids: CASSLLGVAGELFF. CDR3 DNA: TGTGCCAGCAGCCTGCTAGGAGTCGCCGGGGAGCTGTTTTTT.

A single count supports this clonotype. The gene calls are TRBV30 and TRBJ2-7, with 8 positions matching TRBD1. J gave up 5 bases and V 4 bases, and 4 bases lay outside the gene matches. Germline CDR1 GTSNPN, CDR2 SVGIG (reference sequence). The CDR3 runs 12 residues. The CDR3 sequence: CAWTQGGDEQYF. CDR3 nucleotides: TGTGCCTGGACACAGGGGGGAGACGAGCAGTACTTC.

There are a few counts of this clonotype. The chain carries TRBV4-1 and TRBJ2-2; 7 bases match TRBD2. The CDR3 totals 17 residues. V trimming: 2 bases; J trimming: 6 bases; junction bases outside the gene matches: 12. Germline V gene lookup returns CDR1 MGHRA and CDR2 YSYEKL. The CDR3 region has the DNA TGCGCCAGCAGCCAATCGCCTACGCGGGAGAAGTCCGGGGAGCTGTTTTTT. This encodes CASSQSPTREKSGELFF.

The chain joins TRBV5-4 to TRBJ1-1; 11 nucleotides agree with TRBD1. J lost 6 bases, V lost 3 bases, and 4 bases had no gene match. The CDR3 sequence is 14 residues long. Germline assignment: CDR1 SGHNT and CDR2 YYREEE (reference sequence). The CDR3 region is CASSSPGQGAEAFF. For the CDR3, the DNA is TGTGCCAGCAGCTCCCCGGGACAGGGGGCTGAAGCTTTCTTT.

This clonotype was detected a few times. V gene TRBV6-5 combines with J gene TRBJ2-5, with no clear D. CDR3 length equals 14 residues. CDR1 is MNHEY, CDR2 SVGAGI, per germline. The germline V and J ends were trimmed by 0 bases and 1 base, with 6 bases remaining between them. CDR3 coding DNA: TGTGCCAGCAGTTACTCCCAGACCCAAGAGACCCAGTACTTC. Its protein is CASSYSQTQETQYF.

Here the CDR3 reads CATSRVSSGANVLTF. CDR3 nucleotide sequence: TGTGCCACCAGCAGAGTTAGCTCTGGGGCCAACGTCCTGACTTTC. The chain is built from TRBV15 and TRBJ2-6; no clear D. V was cut by 1 base and J by 0 bases, with 4 bases left in between. This CDR3 comprises 15 residues. CDR1 is LNHNV, CDR2 YYDKDF, per germline (reference sequence).

The chain has TRBV7-9 and TRBJ2-1; tentatively, D is TRBD2 (5 bases). Between the trimmed V and J ends, which lost 1 base and 1 base, there was a span of 11 bases. Germline CDR1 reads SEHNR; CDR2 reads FQNEAQ (reference sequence). CDR3 length equals 16 residues. The CDR3 reads CASSLGLRDSYNEQFF. The CDR3 coding sequence is TGTGCCAGCAGCTTAGGCCTACGGGATTCCTACAATGAGCAGTTCTTC.

The chain is built from TRBV4-2 and TRBJ2-1; 8 nucleotides agree with TRBD2. Trimming cost V 1 base and J 7 bases; bases outside gene matches: 12. From germline, CDR1 is LGHNA and CDR2 YNFKEQ. This CDR3 is built from 17 residues. CDR3 DNA: TGTGCCAGCAGCCAAGTTTCAGCGGGAGTGACAACGAATGAGCAGTTCTTC. It translates to CASSQVSAGVTTNEQFF.

In its sample, this clonotype was seen a few times. The chain joins TRBV28 to TRBJ2-5; a weak D match, TRBD2 (5 bases). The CDR3 has 15 residues. V lost 3 bases and J 2 bases, leaving 13 bases between the germline ends. Germline values: CDR1 MDHEN, CDR2 SYDVKM. This CDR3 is CASSLVDSLQETQYF. The CDR3 coding sequence is TGTGCCAGCAGTTTGGTGGACTCCCTTCAAGAGACCCAGTACTTC.

CDR3 region: CATSSWGSIQETQYF. The CDR3 DNA sequence: TGTGCCACCAGCAGTTGGGGTAGCATCCAAGAGACCCAGTACTTC. The chain recombines TRBV15 with TRBJ2-5, with D hard to call. The V gene's germline CDR1 is LNHNV and CDR2 YYDKDF (reference sequence). CDR3 length: 15 amino acids. V lost 3 bases, J lost 1 base, and 12 bases lay in between.

This chain joins TRBV9 and TRBJ1-1; no reliable D call. The V end was cut by 4 bases, the J end by 1 base, with 11 bases between. The germline V gene has CDR1 SGDLS and CDR2 YYNGEE. CDR3 length: 14 residues. DNA for the CDR3: TGTGCCAGCAGCATACGGAACAGGAACACTGAAGCTTTCTTT. This sequence encodes CASSIRNRNTEAFF.

The chain recombines TRBV5-1 with TRBJ2-5; TRBD1 aligns across 7 bases. The CDR3 loop spans 15 amino acids. Trimming at V came to 4 bases and at J to 6 bases, leaving 12 bases not matched to a gene. The germline V gene encodes CDR1 SGHRS and CDR2 YFSETQ. This CDR3 is CASSQPPRGLKTQYF. The CDR3 nucleotides are TGCGCCAGCAGCCAGCCGCCCAGGGGGTTGAAGACCCAGTACTTC.

This clonotype was counted a few times. V usage is TRBV5-1 and J usage is TRBJ1-5; no definite D call. V was pared by 0 bases and J by 6 bases, with 10 bases between. From germline, CDR1 is SGHRS and CDR2 YFSETQ. CDR3 length equals 14 residues. Written as DNA, the CDR3 is TGCGCCAGCAGCTTGGATGGGCTGAGTCAGCCCCAGCATTTT. This translates into CASSLDGLSQPQHF.

The genes are TRBV2 and TRBJ2-5; no clear D gene. Deletions cut 0 bases from V and 4 bases from J, with 0 bases between. Germline-derived CDR1 and CDR2 are SNHLY and FYNNEI. This CDR3 is built from 11 residues. CDR3: CASSEAETQYF. The CDR3 DNA is TGTGCCAGCAGTGAAGCAGAGACCCAGTACTTC.

The rearrangement uses TRBV5-1 and TRBJ2-7, with TRBD2 matching over 7 bases. The J segment lost 1 base and the V segment lost 6 bases, leaving 7 bases of the junction unmatched. The length of the CDR3 is 14 residues. The germline V gene has CDR1 SGHRS and CDR2 YFSETQ. The CDR3 sequence: CASTAGLSSYEQYF. CDR3 coding DNA: TGCGCCAGCACAGCGGGACTGTCTTCCTACGAGCAGTACTTC.

A few counts support this clonotype. This chain links TRBV7-2 with TRBJ2-1; no reliable D call. CDR3 size: 15 residues. Germline loops: CDR1 SGHTA, CDR2 FQGNSA. V lost 1 base to trimming and J lost 4 bases, with 11 bases between them. The CDR3: CASSLVAELYNEQFF. For the CDR3, the DNA is TGTGCCAGCAGCTTAGTCGCGGAACTATACAATGAGCAGTTCTTC. Using reference TRBV7-2 and TRBJ2-1 for the parts outside the CDR3, the full variable domain is GAGVSQSPSNKVTEKGKDVELRCDPISGHTALYWYRQSLGQGLEFLIYFQGNSAPDKSGLPSDRFSAERTGGSVSTLTIQRTQQEDSAVYLCASSLVAELYNEQFFGPGTRLTVL.

The rearrangement joins TRBV11-2 to TRBJ2-1; D gene ambiguous. This CDR3 has 14 residues. In germline, CDR1 is SGHAT, CDR2 FQNNGV. Trimming cost V 0 bases and J 3 bases, with 6 bases left between them. For the CDR3, the DNA is TGTGCCAGCAGCTTAGACAGGCTCTACAATGAGCAGTTCTTC. This gives the protein CASSLDRLYNEQFF. Full variable domain (rest looked up from reference TRBV11-2 and TRBJ2-1): EAGVAQSPRYKIIEKRQSVAFWCNPISGHATLYWYQQILGQGPKLLIQFQNNGVVDDSQLPKDRFSAERLKGVDSTLKIQPAKLEDSAVYLCASSLDRLYNEQFFGPGTRLTVL.

In its sample, this clonotype was seen a few times. The rearrangement uses TRBV5-1 and TRBJ2-2; D perhaps matches TRBD1 (5 bases). CDR1 SGHRS and CDR2 YFSETQ come from the germline V gene. The V end lost 2 bases, the J end lost 2 bases, and 10 bases lay between the germline ends. The CDR3 spans 15 residues. The CDR3 nucleotides are TGCGCCAGCAGCTTAGAACAGGTCAACACCGGGGAGCTGTTTTTT. Translation: CASSLEQVNTGELFF.

This chain joins TRBV12-3 or TRBV12-4 and TRBJ2-7; TRBD2 aligns across 8 bases. The J segment lost 4 bases and the V segment lost 3 bases, leaving 5 bases of the junction unmatched. The CDR3 contains 14 residues. This CDR3 reads CASSFSGGFYEQYF. CDR3 nucleotides: TGTGCCAGCAGTTTTTCGGGAGGGTTTTACGAGCAGTACTTC.

V usage is TRBV5-1 and J usage is TRBJ1-1; no clear D gene. The ends were cut back, 4 bases at V and 4 bases at J, with 20 bases in the middle. The CDR3 totals 16 residues. Germline loops: CDR1 SGHRS, CDR2 YFSETQ. The CDR3 protein is CASSPLQTGRGTEAFF. The CDR3 DNA sequence: TGCGCCAGCAGCCCACTGCAGACTGGTCGGGGCACTGAAGCTTTCTTT.

The rearrangement uses TRBV24-1 and TRBJ2-7; 10 bases map to TRBD2. The CDR3 runs 19 residues. J lost 0 bases, V lost 5 bases, and 15 bases had no gene match. Germline assignment: CDR1 KGHDR and CDR2 SFDVKD. The CDR3 nucleotides read TGTGCCACCAGTGGTTTCGGGGCTAGCGGGAGTCGAAGCTCCTACGAGCAGTACTTC. It codes for CATSGFGASGSRSSYEQYF.

This clonotype was seen many times. The genes are TRBV7-6 and TRBJ2-3; 13 nucleotides align to TRBD2. The CDR3 has 15 amino acids. Looked up from germline, CDR1 is SGHVS and CDR2 is FNYEAQ. V gave up 6 bases and J gave up 4 bases; unmatched junction bases: 4. CDR3 sequence (DNA): TGTGCCAGCAGTTCACTAGCGGGAGGGCCAGATACGCAGTATTTT. Its translation: CASSSLAGGPDTQYF.

This clonotype has just a few counts. This rearrangement joins TRBV18 to TRBJ2-1; D remains unclear. The CDR3 covers 13 residues. Trimming pared 6 bases from V and 6 bases from J, leaving 12 bases between. Germline values: CDR1 KGHSH, CDR2 LQKENI. The DNA of the CDR3 is TGTGCCAGCTCGCCGCGACGGACCAATGAGCAGTTCTTC. Translated, it gives CASSPRRTNEQFF.

This clonotype turned up a few times. The gene calls are TRBV18 and TRBJ2-5; tentative D call: TRBD1 (6 bases). Germline V CDR1 and CDR2: KGHSH, LQKENI. The CDR3 totals 14 residues. Trimming stripped 6 bases from V and 2 bases from J, with 13 bases between. CDR3 in amino acids: CASSAGTLQETQYF. The DNA for the CDR3 is TGTGCCAGCTCGGCCGGGACACTACAAGAGACCCAGTACTTC.